The rows below give T cell receptor beta chains drawn from one sample of a study of post-analysis software for immune sequencing data. Via MiXCR, TCRdb re-called the PCR reads, giving one row per CDR3 protein. The sample yields more than 450,000 distinct CDR3 sequences, 44% seen once. Material: blood. These receptors all stem from a girl aged 5-17 years with multiple sclerosis. Both conserved end residues are part of each CDR3. Each record gives: J gene, clone size, D gene, V gene, CDR3 DNA, CDR3 protein. A D gene is named only where the DNA matches it firmly. A clone size is listed for some rows: how often the clone was seen (once, few, many), or a class if it is expanded.

J: TRBJ2-7
size: .
D: TRBD2
V: TRBV28
DNA: TGTGCCAGCAGTTTACCTCCAATGCTGGGAGGCGGGGGTCCGGGTCCCTACGAGCAGTACTTC
CDR3: CASSLPPMLGGGGPGPYEQYF

J: TRBJ2-1
size: few
D: TRBD1
V: TRBV7-2
DNA: TGTGCCAGCAGCTTAGAGGGACAGGCCTACAATGAGCAGTTCTTC
CDR3: CASSLEGQAYNEQFF

J: TRBJ1-4
size: .
D: .
V: TRBV20-1
DNA: TGCAGTGCTAGTATGGACGGTTTTAATGAAAAACTGTTTTTT
CDR3: CSASMDGFNEKLFF

J: TRBJ2-7
size: .
D: TRBD1
V: TRBV7-9
DNA: TGTGCCAGCAGCTTGGGGTGGGACAGGGACAACTACGAGCAGTACTTC
CDR3: CASSLGWDRDNYEQYF

J: TRBJ2-5
size: few
D: TRBD2
V: TRBV5-5
DNA: TGTGCCAGCAGCCTGCAACTAGCGGGAGGGCCTGGAGAGACCCAGTACTTC
CDR3: CASSLQLAGGPGETQYF

J: TRBJ1-1
size: .
D: .
V: TRBV6-6
DNA: TGTGCCAGCAGTTACTCGAGGGGGGGAACTGAAGCTTTCTTT
CDR3: CASSYSRGGTEAFF

J: TRBJ2-1
size: .
D: .
V: TRBV7-9
DNA: TGTGCCAGCAGCTTAGATCTGGGGGGCTACAATGAGCAGTTCTTC
CDR3: CASSLDLGGYNEQFF

J: TRBJ2-7
size: few
D: .
V: TRBV5-1
DNA: TGCGCCAGCAGCTTTAGGAGTAGAAACGAGCAGTACTTC
CDR3: CASSFRSRNEQYF

J: TRBJ2-4
size: .
D: .
V: TRBV2
DNA: TGTGCCAGCTACAAAACAGGGTGGGGGGCCAAAAACATTCAGTACTTC
CDR3: CASYKTGWGAKNIQYF

J: TRBJ1-6
size: .
D: .
V: TRBV7-3
DNA: TGTGCCAGCAGCTTCGGGGGCGGGTCACCCCTCCACTTT
CDR3: CASSFGGGSPLHF

J: TRBJ2-7
size: .
D: .
V: TRBV7-6
DNA: TGTGCCAGCAGCTTAGGAGGGAATACCTACGAGCAGTACTTC
CDR3: CASSLGGNTYEQYF

J: TRBJ2-1
size: .
D: TRBD2
V: TRBV7-9
DNA: TGTGCCAGCAGCCGAAGGGGACTAGCGGGATCGTCCTCCTGCAATGAGCAGTTCTTC
CDR3: CASSRRGLAGSSSCNEQFF

J: TRBJ2-5
size: few
D: TRBD2
V: TRBV6-4
DNA: TGTGCCAGCAGTGCCCCCCTACTAGCGGGGGGGCCTTCGGAGACCCAGTACTTC
CDR3: CASSAPLLAGGPSETQYF

J: TRBJ2-5
size: .
D: .
V: TRBV10-3
DNA: TGTGCCACGGCTGACAGTTCCCAAGAGACCCAGTACTTC
CDR3: CATADSSQETQYF

J: TRBJ2-3
size: many
D: .
V: TRBV3-1
DNA: TGTGCCAGCAGCCAAGACACAGATACGCAGTATTTT
CDR3: CASSQDTDTQYF

J: TRBJ1-2
size: .
D: .
V: TRBV12-3/TRBV12-4
DNA: TGTGCCAGCAGTAGGTATGAGGGTGGCTACACCTTC
CDR3: CASSRYEGGYTF